The sequence of this T cell receptor beta chain was determined in a study of shared clonotypes between healthy human individuals. Trimming removed 3 bases at V and 2 bases at J, with 8 bases between. The V gene's germline CDR1 is SGHNT and CDR2 YYREEE (reference sequence). The length of the CDR3 is 13 residues. Unsorted PBMC DNA was sequenced on ten immunoSEQ deep assay plates. The data were produced by immunoSEQ multiplex PCR, yet TCRdb's version contains in-frame clones alone and is incomplete. The sample shows some 450,000 clones, approximately 77% of them seen only once. This sequence was found in a middle-aged woman in good health. Some clones in this sample may be carry-over from other donors' samples. The genes are TRBV5-4 and TRBJ2-5, with D tentatively TRBD2 (5 bases). Input material: PBMCs. As DNA, the CDR3 is TGTGCCAGCAGCTCCCGGGATCAAGAGACCCAGTACTTC. Its protein is CASSSRDQETQYF.